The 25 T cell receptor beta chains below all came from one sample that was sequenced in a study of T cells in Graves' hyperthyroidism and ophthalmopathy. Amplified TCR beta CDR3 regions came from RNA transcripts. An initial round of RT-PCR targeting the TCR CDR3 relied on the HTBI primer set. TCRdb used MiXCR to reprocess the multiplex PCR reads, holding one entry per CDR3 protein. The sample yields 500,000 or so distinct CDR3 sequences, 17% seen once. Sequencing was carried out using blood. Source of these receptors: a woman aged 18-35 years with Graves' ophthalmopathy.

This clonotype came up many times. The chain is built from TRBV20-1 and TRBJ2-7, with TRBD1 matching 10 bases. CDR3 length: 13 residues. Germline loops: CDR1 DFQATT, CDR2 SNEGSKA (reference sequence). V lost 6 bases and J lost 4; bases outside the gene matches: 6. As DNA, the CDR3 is TGCAGTGCAGAACCGGGACAGGGGTACGAGCAGTACTTC. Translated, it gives CSAEPGQGYEQYF.

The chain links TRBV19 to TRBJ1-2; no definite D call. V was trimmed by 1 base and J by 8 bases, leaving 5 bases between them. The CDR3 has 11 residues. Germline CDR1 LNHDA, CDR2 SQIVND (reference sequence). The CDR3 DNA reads TGTGCCAGTAGTATAGGGGCCGGCTACACCTTC. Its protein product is CASSIGAGYTF.

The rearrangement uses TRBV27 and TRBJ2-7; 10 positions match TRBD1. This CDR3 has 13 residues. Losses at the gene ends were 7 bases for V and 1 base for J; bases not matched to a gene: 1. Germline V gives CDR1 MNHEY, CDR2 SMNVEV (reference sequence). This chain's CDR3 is CASTGQGSYEQYF. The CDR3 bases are TGTGCCAGCACGGGACAGGGGTCCTACGAGCAGTACTTC.

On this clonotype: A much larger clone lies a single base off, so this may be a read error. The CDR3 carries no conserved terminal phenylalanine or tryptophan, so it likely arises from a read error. The CDR3 reads CASSTFWGALNTEAFI. CDR3 DNA sequence: TGTGCCAGCAGTACCTTCTGGGGGGCCCTGAACACTGAAGCTTTCATT. V usage is TRBV6-1 and J usage is TRBJ1-1, with D maybe TRBD1 (6 bases). The CDR3 runs 16 residues. V was trimmed by 5 bases and J by 0 bases, leaving 16 bases between them. Germline CDR1 MNHNS, CDR2 SASEGT.

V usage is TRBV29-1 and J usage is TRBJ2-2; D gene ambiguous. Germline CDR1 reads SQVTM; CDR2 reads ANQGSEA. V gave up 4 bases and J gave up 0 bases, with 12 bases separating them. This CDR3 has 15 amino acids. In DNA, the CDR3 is TGCAGCGTTGCGTGGTGGATCGCGAACACCGGGGAGCTGTTTTTT. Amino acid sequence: CSVAWWIANTGELFF.

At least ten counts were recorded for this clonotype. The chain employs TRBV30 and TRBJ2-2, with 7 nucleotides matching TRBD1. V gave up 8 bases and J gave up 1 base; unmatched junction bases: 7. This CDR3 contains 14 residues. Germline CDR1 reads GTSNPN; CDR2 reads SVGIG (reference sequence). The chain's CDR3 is CAARTGQNTGELFF. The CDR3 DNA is TGTGCCGCCAGGACAGGTCAGAACACCGGGGAGCTGTTTTTT.

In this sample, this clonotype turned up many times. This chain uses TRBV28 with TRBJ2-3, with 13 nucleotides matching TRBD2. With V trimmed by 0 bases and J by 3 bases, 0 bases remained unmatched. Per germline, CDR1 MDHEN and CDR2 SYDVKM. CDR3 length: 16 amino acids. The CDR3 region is CASSLWTSGGTDTQYF. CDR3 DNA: TGTGCCAGCAGTTTATGGACTAGCGGGGGGACAGATACGCAGTATTTT.

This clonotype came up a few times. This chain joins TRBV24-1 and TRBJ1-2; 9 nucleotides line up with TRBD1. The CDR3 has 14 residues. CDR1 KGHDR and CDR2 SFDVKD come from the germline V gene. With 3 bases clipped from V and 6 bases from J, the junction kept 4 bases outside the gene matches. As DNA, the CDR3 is TGTGCCACCAGTGATCCGGGACAGGGCCATGGCTACACCTTC. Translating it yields CATSDPGQGHGYTF.

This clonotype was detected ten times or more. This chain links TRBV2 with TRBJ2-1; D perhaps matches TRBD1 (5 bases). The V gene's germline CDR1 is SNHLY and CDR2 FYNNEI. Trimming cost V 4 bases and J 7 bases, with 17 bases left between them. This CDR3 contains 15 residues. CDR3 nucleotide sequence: TGTGCCAGCAGTGTTCAGGGCCAGTCTGGGAATGAGCAGTTCTTC. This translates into CASSVQGQSGNEQFF. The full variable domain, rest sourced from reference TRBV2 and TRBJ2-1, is EPEVTQTPSHQVTQMGQEVILRCVPISNHLYFYWYRQILGQKVEFLVSFYNNEISEKSEIFDDQFSVERPDGSNFTLKIRSTKLEDSAMYFCASSVQGQSGNEQFFGPGTRLTVL.

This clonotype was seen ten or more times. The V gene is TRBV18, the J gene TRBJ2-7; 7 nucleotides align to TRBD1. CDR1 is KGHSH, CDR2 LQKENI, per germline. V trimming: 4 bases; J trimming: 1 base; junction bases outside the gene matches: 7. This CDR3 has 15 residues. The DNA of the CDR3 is TGTGCCAGCTCACAGACCGGGACAGAGTCCTACGAGCAGTACTTC. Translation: CASSQTGTESYEQYF. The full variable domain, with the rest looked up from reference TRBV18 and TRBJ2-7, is NAGVMQNPRHLVRRRGQEARLRCSPMKGHSHVYWYRQLPEEGLKFMVYLQKENIIDESGMPKERFSAEFPKEGPSILRIQQVVRGDSAAYFCASSQTGTESYEQYFGPGTRLTVT.

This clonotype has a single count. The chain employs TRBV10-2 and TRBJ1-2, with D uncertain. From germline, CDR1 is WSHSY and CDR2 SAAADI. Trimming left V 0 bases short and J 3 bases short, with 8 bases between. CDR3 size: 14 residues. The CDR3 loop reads CASSESAPYYGYTF. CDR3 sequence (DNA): TGCGCCAGCAGTGAGTCGGCACCATACTATGGCTACACCTTC.

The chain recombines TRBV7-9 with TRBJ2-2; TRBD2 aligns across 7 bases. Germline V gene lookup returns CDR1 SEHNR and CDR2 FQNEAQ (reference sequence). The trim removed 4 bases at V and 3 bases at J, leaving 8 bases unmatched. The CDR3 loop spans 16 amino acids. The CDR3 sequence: CASSSIGLDHTGELFF. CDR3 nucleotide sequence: TGTGCCAGCAGCTCGATCGGACTAGACCACACCGGGGAGCTGTTTTTT.

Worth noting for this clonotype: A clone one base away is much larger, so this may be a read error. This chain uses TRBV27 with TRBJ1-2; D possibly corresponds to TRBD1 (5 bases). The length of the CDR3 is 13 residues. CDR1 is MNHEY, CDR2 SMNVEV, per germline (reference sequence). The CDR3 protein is CASSSRGGDGCTF. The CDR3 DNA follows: TGTGCCAGCAGTTCGAGGGGTGGTGATGGCTGCACCTTC.

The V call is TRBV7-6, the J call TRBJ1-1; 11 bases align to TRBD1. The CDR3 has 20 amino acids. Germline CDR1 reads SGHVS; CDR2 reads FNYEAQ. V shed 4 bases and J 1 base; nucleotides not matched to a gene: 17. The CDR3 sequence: CASSSWDRGTRLQPNTEAFF. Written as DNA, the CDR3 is TGTGCCAGCAGCTCCTGGGACAGGGGGACGAGATTACAGCCGAACACTGAAGCTTTCTTT.

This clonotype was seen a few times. The CDR3 reads CSVEGYAQETQYF. The CDR3 nucleotides are TGCAGCGTTGAAGGGTATGCCCAAGAGACCCAGTACTTC. The J gene is TRBJ2-5, the V gene TRBV29-1, with D hard to call. CDR1 and CDR2 (germline): SQVTM, ANQGSEA. The V gene lost 1 base and the J gene lost 1 base, with 7 bases spanning the gap. The CDR3 has 13 residues.

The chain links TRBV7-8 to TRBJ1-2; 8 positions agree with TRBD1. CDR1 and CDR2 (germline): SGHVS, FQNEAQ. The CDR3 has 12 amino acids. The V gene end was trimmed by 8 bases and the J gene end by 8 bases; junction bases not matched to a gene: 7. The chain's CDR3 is CASGNRGGGYTF. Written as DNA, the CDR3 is TGTGCCAGCGGCAACAGGGGGGGGGGCTACACCTTC.

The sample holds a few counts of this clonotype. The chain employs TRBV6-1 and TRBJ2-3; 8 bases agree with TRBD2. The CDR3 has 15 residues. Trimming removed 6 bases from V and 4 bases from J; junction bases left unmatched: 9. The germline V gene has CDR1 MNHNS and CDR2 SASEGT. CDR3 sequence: CASSPGLDGSDTQYF. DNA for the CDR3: TGTGCCAGCAGCCCGGGACTAGATGGGTCAGATACGCAGTATTTT.

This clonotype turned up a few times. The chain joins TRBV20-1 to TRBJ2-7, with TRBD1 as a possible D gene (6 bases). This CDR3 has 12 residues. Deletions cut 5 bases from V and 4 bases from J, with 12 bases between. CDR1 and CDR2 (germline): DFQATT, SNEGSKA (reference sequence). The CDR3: CSAQRTDYEQYF. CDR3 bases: TGCAGTGCTCAACGGACAGATTACGAGCAGTACTTC.

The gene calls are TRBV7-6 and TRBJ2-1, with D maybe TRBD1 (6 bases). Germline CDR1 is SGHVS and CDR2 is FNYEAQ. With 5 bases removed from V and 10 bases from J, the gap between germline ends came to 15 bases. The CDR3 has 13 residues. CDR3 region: CASSLLGAEEQFF. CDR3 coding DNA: TGTGCCAGCAGCCTTTTGGGGGCCGAGGAGCAGTTCTTC.

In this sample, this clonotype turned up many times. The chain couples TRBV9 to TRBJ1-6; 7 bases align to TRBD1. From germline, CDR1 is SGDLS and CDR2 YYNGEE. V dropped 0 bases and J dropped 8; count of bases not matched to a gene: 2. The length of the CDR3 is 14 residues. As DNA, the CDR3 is TGTGCCAGCAGCGTAGCAGGGGGTCATTCACCCCTCCACTTT. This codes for CASSVAGGHSPLHF.

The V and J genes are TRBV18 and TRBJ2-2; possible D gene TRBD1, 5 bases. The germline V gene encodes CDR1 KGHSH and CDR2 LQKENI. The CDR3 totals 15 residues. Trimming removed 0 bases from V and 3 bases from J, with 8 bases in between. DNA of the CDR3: TGTGCCAGCTCACCACCAGACAGAGACACCGGGGAGCTGTTTTTT. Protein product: CASSPPDRDTGELFF. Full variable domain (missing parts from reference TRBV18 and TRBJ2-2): NAGVMQNPRHLVRRRGQEARLRCSPMKGHSHVYWYRQLPEEGLKFMVYLQKENIIDESGMPKERFSAEFPKEGPSILRIQQVVRGDSAAYFCASSPPDRDTGELFFGEGSRLTVL.

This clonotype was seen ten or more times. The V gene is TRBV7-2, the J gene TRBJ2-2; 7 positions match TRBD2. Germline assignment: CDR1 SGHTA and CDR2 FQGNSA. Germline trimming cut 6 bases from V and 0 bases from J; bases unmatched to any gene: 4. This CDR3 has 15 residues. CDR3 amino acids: CASRASGTNTGELFF. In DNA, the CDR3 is TGTGCCAGCAGGGCTAGCGGCACGAACACCGGGGAGCTGTTTTTT.

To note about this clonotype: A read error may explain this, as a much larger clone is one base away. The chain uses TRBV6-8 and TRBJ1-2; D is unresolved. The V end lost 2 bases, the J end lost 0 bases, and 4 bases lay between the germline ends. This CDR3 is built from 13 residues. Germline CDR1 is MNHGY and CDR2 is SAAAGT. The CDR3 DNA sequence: TGTGCCAGCAGTTACGGCACTAACTATGGCTACACCTTC. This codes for CASSYGTNYGYTF.

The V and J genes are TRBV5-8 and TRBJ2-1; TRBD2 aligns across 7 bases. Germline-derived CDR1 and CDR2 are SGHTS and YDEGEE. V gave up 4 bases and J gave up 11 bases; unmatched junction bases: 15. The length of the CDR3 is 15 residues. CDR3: CASSEGLSTGTKQFF. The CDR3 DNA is TGTGCCAGCAGCGAGGGACTATCAACGGGTACTAAGCAGTTCTTC. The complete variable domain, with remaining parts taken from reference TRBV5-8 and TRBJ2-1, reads EAGVTQSPTHLIKTRGQQATLRCSPISGHTSVYWYQQALGLGLQFLLWYDEGEERNRGNFPPRFSGRQFPNYSSELNVNALELEDSALYLCASSEGLSTGTKQFFGPGTRLTVL.

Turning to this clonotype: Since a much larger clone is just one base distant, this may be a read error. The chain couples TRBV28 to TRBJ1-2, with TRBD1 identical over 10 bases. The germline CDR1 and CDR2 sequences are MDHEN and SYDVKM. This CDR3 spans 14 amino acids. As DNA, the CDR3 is TGTGCCAGCAGTTCCGGGACAGGGGAGGATGGCGACACCTTC. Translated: CASSSGTGEDGDTF.